This T cell receptor (beta chain) was identified in a study of blood T cell repertoires in COVID-19. Overall study: Acute-phase and convalescent COVID-19 samples originated in the United States, Italy and Spain. PBMCs, B-cell-depleted T cells, or T cells were the source of the cDNA or gDNA that made up the material.

Source study methods: Estimates of nucleated cell counts were drawn from the amplification of reference gene primers. Profiling relied on immunoSEQ multiplex PCR, and the TCRdb table lists in-frame clones only, not all of them. V and J calls and clone size are those listed in that table; D and trimming were worked out from the DNA. The sample lists about 130,000 clones; 84% were seen once. The CDR3 runs to 17 residues. J gave up 4 bases and V 0 bases, and 9 bases lay outside the gene matches. From germline, CDR1 is SGHNT and CDR2 YYREEE (reference sequence). This TCR came from a woman aged 30 to 39 who had recovered from COVID-19. The specimen sequenced was peripheral blood. J is TRBJ2-5 and V is TRBV5-4, with 10 bases aligning to TRBD2. In DNA form, the CDR3 reads TGTGCCAGCAGCTTGGGACTAGCGGGCCCGAGGGGAGAGACCCAGTACTTC. Amino acid sequence: CASSLGLAGPRGETQYF.